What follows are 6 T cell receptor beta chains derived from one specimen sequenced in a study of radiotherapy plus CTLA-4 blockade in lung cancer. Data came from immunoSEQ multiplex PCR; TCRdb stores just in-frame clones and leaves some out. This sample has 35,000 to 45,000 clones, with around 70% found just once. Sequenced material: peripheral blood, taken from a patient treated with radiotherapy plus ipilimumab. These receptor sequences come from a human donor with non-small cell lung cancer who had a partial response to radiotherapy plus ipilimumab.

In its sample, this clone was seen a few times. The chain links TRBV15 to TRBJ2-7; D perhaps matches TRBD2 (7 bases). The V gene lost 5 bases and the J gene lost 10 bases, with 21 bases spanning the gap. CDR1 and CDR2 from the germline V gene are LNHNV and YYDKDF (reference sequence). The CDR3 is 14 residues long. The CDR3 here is CATSGGGSRSSQYF. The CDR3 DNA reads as TGTGCCACCAGCGGGGGGGGCTCCCGCTCCTCCCAGTACTTC.

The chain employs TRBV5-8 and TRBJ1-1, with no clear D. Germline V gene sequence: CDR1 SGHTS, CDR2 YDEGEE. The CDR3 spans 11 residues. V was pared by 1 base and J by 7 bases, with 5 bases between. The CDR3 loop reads CASSLRVEAFF. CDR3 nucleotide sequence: TGTGCCAGCAGCTTGCGAGTTGAAGCTTTCTTT.

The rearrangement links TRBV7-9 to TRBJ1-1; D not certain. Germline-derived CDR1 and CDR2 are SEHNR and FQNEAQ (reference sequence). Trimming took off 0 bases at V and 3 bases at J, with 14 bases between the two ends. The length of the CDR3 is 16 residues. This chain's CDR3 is CASSLAQFGWDTEAFF. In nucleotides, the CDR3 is TGTGCCAGCAGCTTAGCGCAGTTCGGGTGGGACACTGAAGCTTTCTTT.

CDR3 nucleotides: TGTGCCAGCAGCCAAAGGAGGGGGCGGGAGGCCTACAATGAGCAGTTCTTC. Its protein product is CASSQRRGREAYNEQFF. V gene TRBV4-2 combines with J gene TRBJ2-1; a possible D gene is TRBD2 (8 bases). CDR3 length: 17 amino acids. Trimming removed 2 bases from V and 2 bases from J, with 16 bases in between. Germline V lookup: CDR1 LGHNA, CDR2 YNFKEQ.

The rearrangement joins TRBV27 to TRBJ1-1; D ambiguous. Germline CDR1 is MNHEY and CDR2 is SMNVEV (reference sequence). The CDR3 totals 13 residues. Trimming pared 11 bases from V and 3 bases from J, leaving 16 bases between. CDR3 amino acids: CAASMSGYTEAFF. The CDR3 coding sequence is TGTGCCGCCAGCATGTCGGGGTACACTGAAGCTTTCTTT.

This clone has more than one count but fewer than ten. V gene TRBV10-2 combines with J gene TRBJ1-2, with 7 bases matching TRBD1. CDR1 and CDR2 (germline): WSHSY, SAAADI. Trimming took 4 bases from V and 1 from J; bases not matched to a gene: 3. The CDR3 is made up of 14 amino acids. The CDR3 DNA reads TGCGCCAGCAGTGTGACAGGGCTTAACTATGGCTACACCTTC. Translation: CASSVTGLNYGYTF.